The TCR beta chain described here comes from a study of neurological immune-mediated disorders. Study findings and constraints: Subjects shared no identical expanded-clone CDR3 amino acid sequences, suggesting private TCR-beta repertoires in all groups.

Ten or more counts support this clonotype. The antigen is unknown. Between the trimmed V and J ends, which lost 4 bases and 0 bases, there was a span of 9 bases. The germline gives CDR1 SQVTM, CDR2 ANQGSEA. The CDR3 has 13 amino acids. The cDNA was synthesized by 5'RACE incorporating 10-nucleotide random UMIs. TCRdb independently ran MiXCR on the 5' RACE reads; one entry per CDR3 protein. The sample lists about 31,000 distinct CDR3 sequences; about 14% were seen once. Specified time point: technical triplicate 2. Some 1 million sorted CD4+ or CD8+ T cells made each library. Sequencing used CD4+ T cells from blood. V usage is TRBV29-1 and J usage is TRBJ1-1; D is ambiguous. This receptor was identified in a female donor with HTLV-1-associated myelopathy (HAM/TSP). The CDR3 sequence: CSVVQAVNTEAFF. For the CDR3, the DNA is TGCAGCGTTGTCCAGGCCGTGAACACTGAAGCTTTCTTT.